This T cell receptor (beta chain) was sequenced in a study of cytomegalovirus exposure and HLA in healthy donors. The study's findings and limits: As was reported, the HLA-A and HLA-B alleles of most subjects were accurately predicted from TCR beta sequences.

Trimming shortened V by 7 bases and J by 4 bases, and 17 bases separated the two germline ends. CDR1 and CDR2 from the germline V gene are MNHNS and SASEGT. This CDR3 is built from 15 residues. On this clone itself: As yet, its antigen is unknown.

PCR used 60 Vbeta primers and 13 Jbeta primers. Methods used by the authors: In a later analysis, of tens of millions of unique beta chains, approximately 10 million appeared in at least two donors. Sequencing was performed with immunoSEQ multiplex PCR; in TCRdb, only in-frame clones are kept and a portion is missing. The V and J calls and clone size were taken over from that table, and D and trimming were inferred from the DNA. The data show 140,000 or so clones, with around four fifths seen just once and less than 2.5% held by the top ten. The chain uses TRBV6-1 and TRBJ1-5; TRBD1 is a possible D gene (5 bases). The material sequenced was PBMCs. This clonotype was sampled from a boy aged 2 to 10 in good health and CMV-seronegative. CDR3 DNA sequence: TGTGCCAGCAACGGACACGGGAGGGTTAATCAGCCCCAGCATTTT. It codes for CASNGHGRVNQPQHF.